Each of the 9 T cell receptor beta chains below was sequenced from the same sample in a study of CXCR3-negative and CXCR3-positive naive CD8 T cells. Findings and limits, study-wide: A higher hydrophobicity marked the TRB CDR3s of CXCR3-positive naive cells versus CXCR3-negative naive cells.

Their cognate antigens are unknown. The libraries of TRB cDNA were constructed through 5' RACE using UMI labels. TCRdb reanalyzed the 5' RACE reads, giving one entry per CDR3 protein sequence and no DNA. The sample's table shows around 110,000 distinct CDR3 sequences. Material for sequencing was naive CXCR3+ CD8+ T cells from blood. The subset is: CD45RO-CCR7+CD27+CD95- naive CD8+ T cells expressing CXCR3 (TNR3+). The receptors originated from a human donor in good health. Some clones in this sample may be carry-over from other donors' samples.

CDR3 residues: CATSYSGANVLTF. The chain joins TRBV6-2 or TRBV6-3 to TRBJ2-6; TCRdb reports TRBD2, a call that lacks DNA to check it against. The germline CDR1 and CDR2 sequences are MNHEY and SVGEGT. This CDR3 is 13 amino acids long.

This rearrangement joins TRBV15 to TRBJ2-2. The CDR3 consists of 13 residues. The germline gives CDR1 LNHNV, CDR2 YYDKDF (reference sequence). CDR3 amino acids: CTTSSGVAGELFF.

The chain combines TRBV12-3 or TRBV12-4 with TRBJ1-4; absent DNA, TCRdb's TRBD1 call cannot be checked. The CDR3 is 15 residues long. The CDR3 loop is CASSFGQIPNEKLFF.

The rearrangement links TRBV5-1 to TRBJ2-7. Germline V gene data show CDR1 as SGHRS and CDR2 as YFSETQ. This CDR3 is 14 amino acids long. The chain's CDR3 is CASSLVTGAYEQYF. The full variable domain, completed using reference TRBV5-1 and TRBJ2-7, is KAGVTQTPRYLIKTRGQQVTLSCSPISGHRSVSWYQQTPGQGLQFLFEYFSETQRNKGNFPGRFSGRQFSNSRSEMNVSTLELGDSALYLCASSLVTGAYEQYFGPGTRLTVT.

The chain is built from TRBV7-6 and TRBJ2-3; as DNA is missing, the TRBD2 call by TCRdb cannot be tested. Germline CDR1 SGHVS, CDR2 FNYEAQ. CDR3 size: 16 residues. The CDR3: CASSLIAGGRGDTQYF. The full variable domain, its missing parts supplied by reference TRBV7-6 and TRBJ2-3, is GAGVSQSPRYKVTKRGQDVALRCDPISGHVSLYWYRQALGQGPEFLTYFNYEAQQDKSGLPNDRFSAERPEGSISTLTIQRTEQRDSAMYRCASSLIAGGRGDTQYFGPGTRLTVL.

This chain connects TRBV6-1 to TRBJ1-1. Germline CDR1 is MNHNS and CDR2 is SASEGT. The CDR3 length is 15 residues. CDR3 loop: CASSEPRVMNTEAFF.

This chain connects TRBV29-1 to TRBJ2-3; there is no DNA to check the TCRdb D call of TRBD1. Germline values: CDR1 SQVTM, CDR2 ANQGSEA. This CDR3 comprises 19 residues. This CDR3 is CSVEFSTGTAFTSTDTQCF.

The chain couples TRBV7-9 to TRBJ1-2; TCRdb indicates TRBD1, and absent DNA this call remains unverified. Germline V CDR1 and CDR2: SEHNR, FQNEAQ (reference sequence). The CDR3 length is 14 residues. This chain's CDR3 is CASSLVGQNYGYTF.

The V gene is TRBV29-1, the J gene TRBJ2-2. Germline values: CDR1 SQVTM, CDR2 ANQGSEA. This CDR3 contains 12 residues. The CDR3 reads CSGSMNTGELFF.